The entry that follows covers one T cell receptor beta chain sequence. What it binds is not known. Time point meaning: week 11, during vaccination. The vaccine gave 300 ug of a 20-mer mutant IDH1 peptide subcutaneously per dose. Donors' newly diagnosed IDH1-mutant WHO grade 3 or 4 astrocytomas lacked nuclear ATRX. The entry originates in a study of a mutant IDH1 vaccine in newly diagnosed glioma. Study in general: Vaccine dosing followed radiotherapy by 4-6 weeks, or accompanied temozolomide cycles. Before enrollment, the patients had been treated with radiotherapy alone, temozolomide alone, or both together. Most of them had received both.

The germline V gene encodes CDR1 MNHEY and CDR2 SMNVEV (reference sequence). The CDR3 runs 17 residues. Trimming pared 2 bases from V and 6 bases from J, leaving 21 bases between. Study-wide results and caveats: Vaccine-induced immune responses occurred in 93.3% of patients.

TCRdb keeps only in-frame clones here, not all; method: immunoSEQ multiplex PCR. The profile shows 50,000 to 65,000 clones, roughly 90% of them singletons. This receptor was taken from a man between 45 and 60 years old with glioma. Sequenced here: PBMCs, sampled from a glioma patient whose treatment included an IDH1 peptide vaccine. The chain combines TRBV27 with TRBJ2-3; a possible D gene is TRBD2 (6 bases). This chain's CDR3 is CASSLVGGRGKGDTQYF. The CDR3 DNA sequence: TGTGCCAGCAGTTTAGTGGGAGGACGAGGGAAGGGGGATACGCAGTATTTT.